The next 25 T cell receptor beta chains were all read from a single sample in a study of cytomegalovirus exposure and HLA in healthy donors. It was with 60 Vbeta and 13 Jbeta primers that the PCR ran. Sequencing used immunoSEQ multiplex PCR; TCRdb keeps in-frame clones, though not all of them. The table lists around 130,000 clones, about 80% of them singletons. The sequenced sample was PBMCs. These receptors were collected from a boy younger than 10 in good health and CMV-seronegative.

In this sample, this clone turned up a few times. This sequence joins TRBV18 and TRBJ1-5; possible D gene TRBD1, 5 bases. V was trimmed by 6 bases and J by 0 bases, leaving 12 bases between them. Germline V gene sequence: CDR1 KGHSH, CDR2 LQKENI. CDR3 length equals 15 residues. Written as DNA, the CDR3 is TGTGCCAGCTCGTCCCAGGGCACTAGCAATCAGCCCCAGCATTTT. This gives the protein CASSSQGTSNQPQHF. Complete variable domain (other parts from reference TRBV18 and TRBJ1-5): NAGVMQNPRHLVRRRGQEARLRCSPMKGHSHVYWYRQLPEEGLKFMVYLQKENIIDESGMPKERFSAEFPKEGPSILRIQQVVRGDSAAYFCASSSQGTSNQPQHFGDGTRLSIL.

This clone was observed a single time. CDR3 amino acids: CASSWTDTGELFF. CDR3 coding DNA: TGTGCCAGCAGTTGGACAGACACCGGGGAGCTGTTTTTT. This chain uses TRBV6-1 with TRBJ2-2, with D perhaps matching TRBD1 (6 bases). Germline V lookup: CDR1 MNHNS, CDR2 SASEGT. This CDR3 is 13 amino acids long. Trimming pared 5 bases from V and 3 bases from J, leaving 7 bases between.

As for this clone: One end of the junction does not line up with germline, which may come from a read error. Other DNA sequences in this sample translate to the same CDR3. The genes are TRBV4-3 and TRBJ1-1; no clear D. The CDR3 totals 18 residues. CDR1 is LGHNA and CDR2 is YSLEER in the germline V gene. The CDR3 coding sequence is TGCGCCAGCAGCCAAGATTGGATCTCGCCGGGGTTGAACACTGAGGCTTTCTTT. Translating it yields CASSQDWISPGLNTEAFF.

V and J are TRBV6-5 and TRBJ2-7, with D possibly TRBD1 on 6 matching bases. Germline loops: CDR1 MNHEY, CDR2 SVGAGI. V lost 1 base to trimming and J lost 5 bases, with 12 bases between them. The CDR3 is 14 amino acids. CDR3 bases: TGTGCCAGCAGTTACTATACAGGGTTCAACGAGCAGTACGTC. Encoded protein: CASSYYTGFNEQYV.

Here the CDR3 reads CASSRGQGSEQYV. As DNA, the CDR3 is TGTGCCAGTAGTCGCGGACAGGGCAGCGAGCAGTACGTC. This sequence joins TRBV19 and TRBJ2-7; 8 nucleotides match TRBD1. J was trimmed by 6 bases and V by 5 bases; bases with no gene match: 6. The CDR3 spans 13 residues. CDR1 is LNHDA and CDR2 is SQIVND in the germline V gene (reference sequence).

J is TRBJ1-5 and V is TRBV11-2; D is undetermined. CDR1 is SGHAT, CDR2 FQNNGV, per germline. This CDR3 region has 17 residues. The germline V and J ends were trimmed by 0 bases and 0 bases, with 12 bases remaining between them. DNA of the CDR3: TGTGCCAGCAGCTTAGATGGCGCAGGATATAGCAATCAGCCCCAGCATTTT. The encoded protein is CASSLDGAGYSNQPQHF.

This sequence joins TRBV7-2 and TRBJ2-7, with D maybe TRBD2 (6 bases). V lost 6 bases, J lost 0 bases, and 9 bases lay in between. Germline CDR1 is SGHTA and CDR2 is FQGNSA. The CDR3 runs 13 residues. This CDR3 reads CASSQTSSYEQYF. CDR3 bases: TGTGCCAGCAGTCAGACTAGCTCCTACGAGCAGTACTTC.

This clone was observed a single time. Written as DNA, the CDR3 is TGTGCCAGCAGTACTAGCGGGGGGAGGGAGACCCAGTACTTC. This gives the protein CASSTSGGRETQYF. The V call is TRBV6-5, the J call TRBJ2-5, with TRBD2 matching over 12 bases. Germline-derived CDR1 and CDR2 are MNHEY and SVGAGI. Unmatched junction bases numbered 3, after V lost 5 bases and J lost 5 bases. This CDR3 spans 14 amino acids.

This chain connects TRBV2 to TRBJ2-7; 8 bases are shared with TRBD2. The CDR3 length is 14 residues. Germline CDR1 and CDR2: SNHLY and FYNNEI. V dropped 6 bases and J dropped 2; count of bases not matched to a gene: 6. The CDR3 bases are TGTGCCAGCAGACCGGGACTAGTCGCCTACGAGCAGTACGTC. As protein: CASRPGLVAYEQYV.

To note about this clone: One end of the junction fails to match germline, which may point to a read error. The rearrangement links TRBV7-2 to TRBJ2-3; 8 bases are a match to TRBD2. CDR1 and CDR2 from the germline V gene are SGHTA and FQGNSA. This CDR3 spans 14 amino acids. The CDR3 sequence is CASSLLAGARPRNF. In DNA, the CDR3 is TGTGCCAGCAGCTTACTAGCGGGCGCCCGCCCCCGAAATTTT.

This chain uses TRBV19 with TRBJ1-1; the D is unclear. Per the germline V gene, CDR1 is LNHDA and CDR2 is SQIVND (reference sequence). The ends were cut back, 3 bases at V and 1 base at J, with 6 bases in the middle. This CDR3 comprises 13 residues. CDR3 sequence reads: CASSMGRNTEAFF. The CDR3 DNA reads TGTGCCAGTAGTATGGGCAGGAACACTGAAGCTTTCTTT. Drawing the rest from reference TRBV19 and TRBJ1-1, the complete variable domain is DGGITQSPKYLFRKEGQNVTLSCEQNLNHDAMYWYRQDPGQGLRLIYYSQIVNDFQKGDIAEGYSVSREKKESFPLTVTSAQKNPTAFYLCASSMGRNTEAFFGQGTRLTVV.

The rearrangement joins TRBV5-1 to TRBJ1-1; D perhaps matches TRBD1 (6 bases). The CDR3 totals 14 residues. Germline-derived CDR1 and CDR2 are SGHRS and YFSETQ. V lost 2 bases to trimming and J lost 0 bases, with 8 bases between them. This chain's CDR3 is CASSFTGMNTEAFF. The CDR3, as DNA: TGCGCCAGCAGCTTCACAGGGATGAACACTGAAGCTTTCTTT.

The chain uses TRBV7-8 and TRBJ1-2; D is perhaps TRBD1 (5 bases). The CDR3 covers 13 residues. The germline V gene encodes CDR1 SGHVS and CDR2 FQNEAQ. Trimming removed 5 bases at V and 4 bases at J, with 11 bases between. CDR3 sequence (DNA): TGTGCCAGCAGCCCCATGACAGTCTATGGCTACACCTTC. It codes for CASSPMTVYGYTF.

The genes are TRBV27 and TRBJ1-1; 8 bases are a match to TRBD1. V shed 3 bases and J 8 bases; nucleotides not matched to a gene: 8. CDR1 and CDR2 from the germline V gene are MNHEY and SMNVEV (reference sequence). The CDR3 extends over 14 amino acids. The CDR3 region is CASSFKAGTGEAFF. In DNA form, the CDR3 reads TGTGCCAGCAGTTTCAAGGCCGGGACAGGCGAAGCTTTCTTT.

The V call is TRBV2, the J call TRBJ2-3; 10 bases match TRBD1. The length of the CDR3 is 14 residues. In germline, CDR1 is SNHLY, CDR2 FYNNEI. Losses at the gene ends were 5 bases for V and 6 bases for J; bases not matched to a gene: 5. The CDR3 DNA is TGTGCCAGCAGTAACAGACAGGGGGCTGATACGCAGTATTTT. Translating gives CASSNRQGADTQYF.

The rearrangement links TRBV9 to TRBJ1-2; TRBD1 matches 7 bases. The CDR3 contains 16 residues. CDR1 and CDR2 (germline): SGDLS, YYNGEE. Trimming at V came to 3 bases and at J to 4 bases, leaving 12 bases not matched to a gene. In nucleotides, the CDR3 is TGTGCCAGCAGCGCTGGGACAGAGCCCCCTATCTATGGCTACACCTTC. Its translation is CASSAGTEPPIYGYTF.

The chain uses TRBV30 and TRBJ1-4, with D perhaps TRBD1 (6 bases). V lost 2 bases and J lost 2, with 15 bases in between. The V gene's germline CDR1 is GTSNPN and CDR2 SVGIG (reference sequence). CDR3 length: 16 residues. This chain's CDR3 is CAWSRRQAGTNEKLFF. The CDR3 nucleotides are TGTGCCTGGAGTCGGAGACAGGCCGGGACTAATGAAAAACTGTTTTTT.

This chain joins TRBV4-2 and TRBJ2-2; D is possibly TRBD1 (7 bases). The germline V gene encodes CDR1 LGHNA and CDR2 YNFKEQ. With 2 bases removed from V and 7 bases from J, the gap between germline ends came to 20 bases. The length of the CDR3 is 17 residues. CDR3 coding DNA: TGTGCCAGCAGCCAAAAGGAGGGGACAGAGCCCAGCGGGGAGCTGTTTTTT. Amino acid sequence: CASSQKEGTEPSGELFF.

V gene TRBV13 combines with J gene TRBJ1-1, with 11 bases lining up with TRBD1. The V gene end was trimmed by 1 base and the J gene end by 0 bases; junction bases not matched to a gene: 4. Germline CDR1 reads PRHDT; CDR2 reads FYEKMQ (reference sequence). This CDR3 is 17 amino acids long. CDR3 bases: TGTGCCAGCAGCTTAGCCCGGACAGGGGGCCTGAACACTGAAGCTTTCTTT. Translated, it gives CASSLARTGGLNTEAFF.

The chain couples TRBV10-3 to TRBJ2-2; perhaps TRBD1 as D (5 bases). Germline-derived CDR1 and CDR2 are ENHRY and SYGVKD. CDR3 length equals 13 residues. The V and J ends lost 10 bases and 8 bases respectively, with 17 bases between them. The CDR3 nucleotides are TGTGCCACGGACAACAGGAGATCGGGGGAGCTGTTTTTT. As protein: CATDNRRSGELFF.

V gene TRBV9 combines with J gene TRBJ2-3, with TRBD1 identical over 9 bases. Looked up from germline, CDR1 is SGDLS and CDR2 is YYNGEE. The CDR3 covers 14 residues. V shed 4 bases and J 6 bases; nucleotides not matched to a gene: 6. The CDR3 reads CASSPRTGEDTQYF. CDR3 bases: TGTGCCAGCAGCCCTCGGACAGGGGAGGATACGCAGTATTTT.

The J gene is TRBJ1-2, the V gene TRBV20-1, with D unresolved. Per germline, CDR1 DFQATT and CDR2 SNEGSKA (reference sequence). This CDR3 has 11 amino acids. The V gene lost 5 bases and the J gene lost 7 bases, with 11 bases spanning the gap. The CDR3 loop reads CSAGWESGYTF. The CDR3 nucleotides are TGCAGTGCTGGTTGGGAGTCTGGCTACACCTTC.

The count of this clone is one. V usage is TRBV2 and J usage is TRBJ2-1; 9 nucleotides align to TRBD2. The CDR3 is made up of 14 amino acids. The V gene end was trimmed by 8 bases and the J gene end by 7 bases; junction bases not matched to a gene: 9. Germline-derived CDR1 and CDR2 are SNHLY and FYNNEI. The CDR3 DNA follows: TGTGCCAGCGGGGCCGAAGCGGGAGGTAATGAGCAGTTCTTC. It encodes CASGAEAGGNEQFF.

This clone showed up just a few times. The chain has TRBV6-4 and TRBJ2-2, with D possibly TRBD2 on 6 matching bases. Germline values: CDR1 MRHNA, CDR2 SNTAGT. The V end lost 3 bases, the J end lost 3 bases, and 8 bases lay between the germline ends. The CDR3 consists of 14 residues. The CDR3 is CASSETGDTGELFF. CDR3 DNA: TGTGCCAGCAGTGAAACGGGGGACACCGGGGAGCTGTTTTTT.

The V and J genes are TRBV25-1 and TRBJ1-1; 8 nucleotides agree with TRBD1. With V trimmed by 6 bases and J by 4 bases, 1 base remained unmatched. The CDR3 runs to 12 residues. In germline, CDR1 is MGHDK, CDR2 SYGVNS. This chain's CDR3 is CASRTGGTEAFF. The CDR3 nucleotides are TGTGCCAGCAGAACAGGGGGCACTGAAGCTTTCTTT.